Following are 9 T cell receptor beta chains from one sample sequenced in a study of T-cell reconstitution after alpha-beta-depleted transplantation in children. TCRbeta library preparation incorporated unique molecular identifiers. Via MiXCR, TCRdb re-called the PCR reads, giving one row per CDR3 protein. The table shows a few hundred thousand distinct CDR3 sequences, with around 15% occurring only once. Material: PBMCs, mostly from graft donor cells, obtained 360 days after TCRalphabeta/CD19-depleted stem cell transplant. The receptor source for this set is a boy younger than two who had a stem cell transplant for Wiskott-Aldrich syndrome, so the T cells may come from the graft donor.

The J gene is TRBJ1-1, the V gene TRBV7-9, with TRBD1 identical over 7 bases. Germline V CDR1 and CDR2: SEHNR, FQNEAQ (reference sequence). J was trimmed by 3 bases and V by 5 bases; bases with no gene match: 6. The CDR3 sequence is 14 residues long. CDR3 DNA: TGTGCCAGCAGCGAACAGGGGTCCTACACTGAAGCTTTCTTT. Translating gives CASSEQGSYTEAFF.

The CDR3 nucleotides are TGCGCCAGCAGCCAAGAGCCCCGGACTAGCAGGAAGTACAATGAGCAGTTCTTC. Protein product: CASSQEPRTSRKYNEQFF. This sequence joins TRBV4-1 and TRBJ2-1; 8 positions match TRBD2. The CDR3 loop spans 18 amino acids. Germline CDR1 and CDR2: MGHRA and YSYEKL. V gave up 0 bases and J gave up 4 bases; unmatched junction bases: 11.

The V call is TRBV3-1, the J call TRBJ2-2; TRBD2 aligns across 14 bases. The V gene end was trimmed by 4 bases and the J gene end by 6 bases; junction bases not matched to a gene: 10. The V gene's germline CDR1 is LGHDT and CDR2 YNNKEL (reference sequence). The CDR3 contains 18 residues. The CDR3 reads CASSRRLAGGSWAGELFF. The CDR3 DNA follows: TGTGCCAGCAGCCGTCGACTAGCGGGGGGGTCCTGGGCCGGGGAGCTGTTTTTT.

This clonotype was detected a few times. This chain connects TRBV24-1 to TRBJ2-3; D possibly corresponds to TRBD2 (7 bases). In germline, CDR1 is KGHDR, CDR2 SFDVKD. V lost 11 bases, J lost 2 bases, and 19 bases lay in between. The CDR3 runs to 15 residues. The CDR3: CASFKSGGPTDTQYF. In nucleotides, the CDR3 is TGTGCCAGCTTTAAATCGGGGGGCCCCACAGATACGCAGTATTTT.

In this sample, this clonotype turned up a few times. J is TRBJ2-3 and V is TRBV28; 9 positions agree with TRBD1. J gave up 3 bases and V 7 bases, and 5 bases lay outside the gene matches. This CDR3 region has 14 residues. Germline lookup yields CDR1 MDHEN and CDR2 SYDVKM. The CDR3 is CASKGTGWTDTQYF. The CDR3 bases are TGTGCCAGCAAGGGGACAGGGTGGACAGATACGCAGTATTTT.

This clonotype showed up just a few times. The V and J genes are TRBV18 and TRBJ2-5; tentatively, D is TRBD1 or TRBD2 (5 bases each). This CDR3 contains 17 residues. Germline V gene sequence: CDR1 KGHSH, CDR2 LQKENI. The V end lost 0 bases, the J end lost 7 bases, and 21 bases lay between the germline ends. Written as DNA, the CDR3 is TGTGCCAGCTCACCACCTATCTCCAATAACCAGAGGGGGACCCAGTACTTC. Amino acids: CASSPPISNNQRGTQYF.

The V call is TRBV7-9, the J call TRBJ2-7; D remains unclear. CDR3 length equals 14 residues. Germline CDR1 is SEHNR and CDR2 is FQNEAQ (reference sequence). V lost 4 bases to trimming and J lost 2 bases, with 12 bases between them. The CDR3 DNA reads TGTGCCAGCAGCTCCGTGGGCCAGGCCTACGAGCAGTACTTC. It codes for CASSSVGQAYEQYF.

The chain recombines TRBV7-2 with TRBJ2-7, with TRBD2 identical over 7 bases. The junction had 11 bases not matched to a gene; V was cut back by 5 bases and J by 1 base. Germline V gene data show CDR1 as SGHTA and CDR2 as FQGNSA. This CDR3 has 16 residues. CDR3: CASSRNSAGISYEQYF. DNA of the CDR3: TGTGCCAGCAGCCGCAACTCAGCGGGGATATCCTACGAGCAGTACTTC.

This clonotype has only a few counts. The chain carries TRBV7-2 and TRBJ2-5; perhaps TRBD1 as D (7 bases). The germline V gene has CDR1 SGHTA and CDR2 FQGNSA. CDR3 size: 12 residues. V dropped 7 bases and J dropped 4 bases, with 10 bases sitting between them. CDR3 coding DNA: TGTGCCAGCACCCAGGGGGGAGAGACCCAGTACTTC. Its translation: CASTQGGETQYF. The variable domain in full, completed from reference TRBV7-2 and TRBJ2-5, reads GAGVSQSPSNKVTEKGKDVELRCDPISGHTALYWYRQSLGQGLEFLIYFQGNSAPDKSGLPSDRFSAERTGGSVSTLTIQRTQQEDSAVYLCASTQGGETQYFGPGTRLLVL.